Sequencing of this TCR beta chain was carried out in a study of blood T cells in healthy people across ages. Germline-derived CDR1 and CDR2 are DFQATT and SNEGSKA (reference sequence). V was trimmed by 5 bases and J by 7 bases, leaving 18 bases between them. The CDR3 sequence is 14 residues long. PCR was performed a second time for roughly 7 to 11 cycles using a sample-barcoded 5' primer and a J-beta primer mix. TCRdb re-called the 5' RACE reads with MiXCR, one entry per CDR3 protein. There are about 1.4 million distinct CDR3 sequences in the sample; 45% to 70% occur only once, and about 6.3% lies in the top ten. Individuals who donated were healthy Caucasians from Russia aged roughly 6 to 100.

V is TRBV20-1 and J is TRBJ2-1, with D possibly being TRBD2 (6 bases). The sequenced sample consisted of blood. The source of this sequence is a man aged 18-30 years in good health. The CDR3 nucleotides read TGCAGTGCTTTCCCTCGGGACTCATATAATGAGCAGTTCTTC. It yields the protein CSAFPRDSYNEQFF.